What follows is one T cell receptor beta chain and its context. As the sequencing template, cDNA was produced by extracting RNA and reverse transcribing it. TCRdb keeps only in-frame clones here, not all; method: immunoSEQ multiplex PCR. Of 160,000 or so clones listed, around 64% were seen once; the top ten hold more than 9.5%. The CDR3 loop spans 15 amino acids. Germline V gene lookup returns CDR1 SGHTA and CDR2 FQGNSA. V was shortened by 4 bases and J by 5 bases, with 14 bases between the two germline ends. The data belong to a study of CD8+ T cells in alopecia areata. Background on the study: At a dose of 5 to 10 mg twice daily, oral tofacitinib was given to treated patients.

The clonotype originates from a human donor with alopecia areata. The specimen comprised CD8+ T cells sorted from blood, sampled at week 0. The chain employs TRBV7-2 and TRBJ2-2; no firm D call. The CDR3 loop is CASSSDLNWTGELFF. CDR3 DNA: TGTGCCAGCAGCTCCGACCTCAACTGGACCGGGGAGCTGTTTTTT.